The 7 T cell receptor beta chains given below trace back to one sample, sequenced in a study of shared clonotypes between healthy human individuals. Assay used: immunoSEQ multiplex PCR; TCRdb lists only in-frame clones, some missing. The sample records approximately 940,000 clones, 60% to 85% being singletons. The sequenced sample consisted of memory CD4+ T cells sorted from blood. Subset in this sample: CD45RA-negative fraction. Receptors were obtained from a man aged 18 to 30 in good health.

The genes are TRBV19 and TRBJ1-4; 11 bases match TRBD1. The CDR3 extends over 17 amino acids. CDR1 and CDR2 from the germline V gene are LNHDA and SQIVND (reference sequence). The V gene end was trimmed by 5 bases and the J gene end by 1 base; junction bases not matched to a gene: 6. The CDR3 DNA reads TGTGCCAGTAGTCCCGCCGGGACAGGGGGAACTAATGAAAAACTGTTTTTT. It is translated as CASSPAGTGGTNEKLFF.

This chain uses TRBV10-2 with TRBJ2-1, with TRBD2 matching over 8 bases. The V gene end was trimmed by 7 bases and the J gene end by 8 bases; junction bases not matched to a gene: 13. The germline V gene encodes CDR1 WSHSY and CDR2 SAAADI. The CDR3 has 15 amino acids. The CDR3 bases are TGCGCCAGCAACATTGACACGGGAGGGGGTGATGAGCAGTTCTTC. Translation: CASNIDTGGGDEQFF.

This clone was recorded a few times. The V and J genes are TRBV7-2 and TRBJ2-3; 14 positions agree with TRBD2. There are 18 residues in the CDR3. V shed 3 bases, J shed 4 bases, and the junction held 9 bases outside the gene matches. Germline V gene data show CDR1 as SGHTA and CDR2 as FQGNSA. CDR3 in amino acids: CASSLTSGRALVPDTQYF. The CDR3 DNA reads as TGTGCCAGCAGCTTGACTAGCGGGAGGGCCCTCGTACCAGATACGCAGTATTTT.

The chain uses TRBV30 and TRBJ2-1, with no clear D. The germline V gene encodes CDR1 GTSNPN and CDR2 SVGIG (reference sequence). The CDR3 has 12 residues. Between the trimmed V and J ends, which lost 0 bases and 6 bases, there was a span of 6 bases. The CDR3 reads CAWSVLTNEQFF. The CDR3 DNA reads as TGTGCCTGGAGTGTTCTTACCAATGAGCAGTTCTTC.

The chain recombines TRBV6-5 with TRBJ1-2, with TRBD1 matching over 9 bases. V lost 6 bases and J lost 4; bases outside the gene matches: 9. CDR1 and CDR2 (germline): MNHEY, SVGAGI. This CDR3 is 15 amino acids long. CDR3 residues: CASRPIQGARYGYTF. DNA for the CDR3: TGTGCCAGCAGACCGATACAGGGGGCCCGCTATGGCTACACCTTC.

This clone was found once. The V call is TRBV5-1, the J call TRBJ2-2; tentatively, D is TRBD2 (6 bases). This CDR3 is built from 13 residues. With 6 bases removed from V and 1 base from J, the gap between germline ends came to 7 bases. CDR1 is SGHRS and CDR2 is YFSETQ in the germline V gene. CDR3 sequence reads: CASNGRNTGELFF. CDR3 coding DNA: TGCGCCAGCAACGGGAGGAACACCGGGGAGCTGTTTTTT.

This clone was counted a single time. V gene TRBV5-4 combines with J gene TRBJ2-7; 9 positions agree with TRBD1. CDR1 SGHNT and CDR2 YYREEE come from the germline V gene (reference sequence). The CDR3 has 15 amino acids. Germline trimming cut 9 bases from V and 7 bases from J; bases unmatched to any gene: 17. CDR3 residues: CATSTGTGTFEEQYF. The CDR3 nucleotides are TGTGCCACCTCGACCGGGACAGGGACTTTCGAGGAGCAGTACTTC. Full variable domain (missing parts from reference TRBV5-4 and TRBJ2-7): ETGVTQSPTHLIKTRGQQVTLRCSSQSGHNTVSWYQQALGQGPQFIFQYYREEENGRGNFPPRFSGLQFPNYSSELNVNALELDDSALYLCATSTGTGTFEEQYFGPGTRLTVT.